This T cell receptor beta chain was observed in a study of identical twins. Findings and limits, study-wide: Insertions were fewer in abundant cord blood beta clonotypes, whereas memory repertoires showed none of this pattern. Modelling underestimated the level of out-of-frame TCR alpha sharing observed in monozygotic twins. It was possible that invariant MAIT and iNKT cells partly confounded the zero-insertion analyses.

Trimming removed 2 bases at V and 4 bases at J, with 18 bases between. The CDR3 runs 16 residues. Germline V gene lookup returns CDR1 SGHDT and CDR2 YYEEEE. This clonotype was seen repeatedly, ten times or more. Antigen unknown. Template switching, a step in the protocol, added a universal primer site, and cDNA carried unique molecular identifiers. TCRdb re-derived calls from the 5' RACE reads in MiXCR, one entry per CDR3 protein. The sample records 310,000 or so distinct CDR3 sequences, roughly 9.8% being singletons. In addition, the sample was reused for a study of yellow fever vaccine responses in identical twins.

This TCR came from a woman in her late teens or twenties in good health. Specimen: CD8+ T cells sorted from blood. The V call is TRBV5-6, the J call TRBJ1-1, with D maybe TRBD1 (6 bases). The DNA for the CDR3 is TGTGCCAGCAGCTTAGCCCCAGGGGAGGGTACCACTGAAGCTTTCTTT. This gives the protein CASSLAPGEGTTEAFF.